A selection of T cell receptor beta chains follows, all from one sample in a study of CD8 T cells in Susac syndrome. TCRdb itself ran the immunoSEQ multiplex PCR reads through MiXCR, one entry per CDR3 protein. Counted here are about 250,000 distinct CDR3 sequences, about 93% occurring once; the ten biggest clones make up less than 0.075%. Sequenced: CD4+ T cells from PBMCs. These TCRs come from a human donor with multiple sclerosis. CDR3s include the opening cysteine and the closing phenylalanine or tryptophan.

CDR3,V,J
CATSDLVQGASGELFF,TRBV24-1,TRBJ2-2
CATSGDRNKNTEAFF,TRBV15,TRBJ1-1
CASSGGQGANIQYF,TRBV5-1,TRBJ2-4
CASSFGPRNSPLHF,TRBV12-3/TRBV12-4,TRBJ1-6
CSASRGSGNTIYF,TRBV29-1,TRBJ1-3
CSALAGTVINPSGTNYGYTF,TRBV20-1,TRBJ1-2
CASSQFQMSQETQYF,TRBV3-1,TRBJ2-5
CSVPPLTLTGGQGTQYF,TRBV29-1,TRBJ2-5
CATSRDGEGIETQYF,TRBV15,TRBJ2-5
CASSQFAGERAGYTF,TRBV16,TRBJ1-2
CASSQESQANTEAFF,TRBV3-1,TRBJ1-1
CASNLPGLVDTQYF,TRBV28,TRBJ2-3
CASRRASGWVDTEAFF,TRBV6-6,TRBJ1-1
CSAQPSGGVAKNIQYF,TRBV20-1,TRBJ2-4
CSARAGGSRGETQYF,TRBV20-1,TRBJ2-5
CASSFQGGGTEAFF,TRBV12-3/TRBV12-4,TRBJ1-1
CASRPQGGGTEAFF,TRBV12-3/TRBV12-4,TRBJ1-1
CASSRTIGADSPLHF,TRBV19,TRBJ1-6
CASSIGASGVTYEQYF,TRBV28,TRBJ2-7
CASSPDSEKLFF,TRBV12-3/TRBV12-4,TRBJ1-4
CATSDFVSIGGNTGELFF,TRBV24-1,TRBJ2-2
CAISWGEAYNEQFF,TRBV15,TRBJ2-1
CAISARGPQETQYF,TRBV10-3,TRBJ2-5
CASSRTTRRREQFF,TRBV7-6,TRBJ2-1
CATAQWVGTGVATNTGELFF,TRBV3-1,TRBJ2-2
CANEMPVAKNIQYF,TRBV13,TRBJ2-4
CAIRDGSGQPQHF,TRBV10-3,TRBJ1-5
CAISEGEGDYYGYTF,TRBV10-3,TRBJ1-2
CASSLISLKGLPKNIQYF,TRBV7-9,TRBJ2-4
CASSPTGVVETQYF,TRBV28,TRBJ2-5
CASSLRLGSDEQYF,TRBV7-2,TRBJ2-7
CASSLGPGQFF,TRBV5-1,TRBJ2-1
CASSIEGHPSGELFF,TRBV19,TRBJ2-2
CATSRDGGLQASSYNSPLHF,TRBV15,TRBJ1-6
CASSANPGRQETQYF,TRBV7-7,TRBJ2-5
CASSESRTSGGATGELFF,TRBV25-1,TRBJ2-2
CASSVNSRQSTDTQYF,TRBV9,TRBJ2-3
CSARDPVGGGAVETQYF,TRBV20-1,TRBJ2-5
CASSVQGTSSGNTIYF,TRBV9,TRBJ1-3
CASSEYGPTYTEAFF,TRBV6-1,TRBJ1-1
CASGLGGSGANVLTF,TRBV10-2,TRBJ2-6
CASSDRGSTNEKLFF,TRBV6-6,TRBJ1-4
CSVRDRSNYGYTF,TRBV29-1,TRBJ1-2
CASSQQGPYEQYF,TRBV25-1,TRBJ2-7
CASSQGAGHSGNTIYF,TRBV3-1,TRBJ1-3
CSATSGRNPNEQFF,TRBV20-1,TRBJ2-1
CASSQSKTGGDIYF,TRBV23-1,TRBJ1-3
CASSWGFGELFF,TRBV2,TRBJ2-2
CASSGPPLYESQYF,TRBV2,TRBJ2-7